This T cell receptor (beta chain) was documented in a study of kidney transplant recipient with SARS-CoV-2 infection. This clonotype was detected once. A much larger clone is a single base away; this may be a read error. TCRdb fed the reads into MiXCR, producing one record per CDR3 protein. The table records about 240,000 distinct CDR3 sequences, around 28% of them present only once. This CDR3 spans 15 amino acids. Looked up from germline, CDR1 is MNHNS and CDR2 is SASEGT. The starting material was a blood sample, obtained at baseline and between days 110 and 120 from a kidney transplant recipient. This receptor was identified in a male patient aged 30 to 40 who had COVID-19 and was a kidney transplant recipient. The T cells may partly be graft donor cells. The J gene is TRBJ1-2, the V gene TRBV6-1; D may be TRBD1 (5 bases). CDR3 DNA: TGTGACAGCAGTGAAGCGTTAGGGGTACGCTCCGGCTACACCTTC. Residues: CDSSEALGVRSGYTF.